This TCR beta chain originates from a study of blood T cell repertoires in COVID-19. Background on the study: Samples came from the United States, Italy and Spain, spanning acute and convalescent COVID-19.

Libraries were prepared by immunoSEQ multiplex PCR; TCRdb keeps only in-frame clonotypes and omits some of them. The table lists under 300,000 clones, just under 90% of them singletons, with 3.7% in the top ten. CDR1 and CDR2 (germline): SGHTA, FQGNSA. V was clipped by 5 bases and J by 3 bases; unmatched bases: 7. CDR3 size: 16 residues. The sequence derives from a woman aged 40 to 50 with acute or convalescent COVID-19. V gene TRBV7-2 combines with J gene TRBJ1-5; 10 nucleotides line up with TRBD1. The source material was peripheral blood. The DNA for the CDR3 is TGTGCCAGCAGCGTATCCGGGACAGGGGTCAATCAGCCCCAGCATTTT. Its protein product is CASSVSGTGVNQPQHF.